The next 21 T cell receptor beta chains were all read from a single sample in a study of blood T cell repertoires in COVID-19. TCRdb keeps only in-frame clones here, not all; method: immunoSEQ multiplex PCR. The sample holds about 78,000 clones, less than 95% seen once. Sequenced sample: peripheral blood. Source of these receptors: a woman between 50 and 59 years old in a cohort sampled during active COVID-19.

CDR3 coding DNA: TGTGCCAGCAGCCTATACAATGAGCAGTTCTTC. Translated, it gives CASSLYNEQFF. The V gene is TRBV27, the J gene TRBJ2-1, with D hard to call. CDR3 length: 11 amino acids. The ends were cut back, 6 bases at V and 4 bases at J, with 4 bases in the middle. Germline V gene lookup returns CDR1 MNHEY and CDR2 SMNVEV (reference sequence).

The chain joins TRBV28 to TRBJ1-2; D uncertain. CDR1 and CDR2 from the germline V gene are MDHEN and SYDVKM. The CDR3 extends over 14 amino acids. Trimming left V 8 bases short and J 8 bases short, with 21 bases between. The CDR3 DNA is TGTGCCAGCGGAGGAGGCTGGGCGGGTTCGGGCTACACCTTC. It translates to CASGGGWAGSGYTF.

This clone showed up just a few times. This chain uses TRBV2 with TRBJ2-7, with a weak D call TRBD2 (5 bases). This CDR3 comprises 13 residues. With 4 bases removed from V and 2 bases from J, the gap between germline ends came to 9 bases. Germline V gene lookup returns CDR1 SNHLY and CDR2 FYNNEI. The CDR3 bases are TGTGCCAGCAGTGGGGCTAGCCCCTACGAGCAGTACTTC. Translated, it gives CASSGASPYEQYF.

V gene TRBV6-5 combines with J gene TRBJ2-5, with a weak D call TRBD2 (6 bases). CDR3 length: 14 residues. Trimming shortened V by 2 bases and J by 1 base, and 8 bases separated the two germline ends. The germline gives CDR1 MNHEY, CDR2 SVGAGI. The CDR3 DNA follows: TGTGCCAGCAGTTACGCGGGAACCCAAGAGACCCAGTACTTC. Residues: CASSYAGTQETQYF.

The V gene is TRBV19, the J gene TRBJ2-1; 8 bases map to TRBD2. The CDR3 has 16 residues. Germline lookup yields CDR1 LNHDA and CDR2 SQIVND (reference sequence). V lost 5 bases, J lost 9 bases, and 15 bases stayed unmatched. The CDR3 region is CASSRREGTVGSEQFF. The CDR3, as DNA: TGTGCCAGTAGTCGCCGGGAGGGAACGGTTGGAAGTGAGCAGTTCTTC.

V gene TRBV5-1 combines with J gene TRBJ2-1, with 10 bases identical to TRBD2. The CDR3 is 17 amino acids. CDR1 is SGHRS and CDR2 is YFSETQ in the germline V gene. The ends lost 4 bases at V and 2 bases at J; junction bases unmatched: 9. The CDR3 coding sequence is TGCGCCAGCAGCAACCCGACTAGCGGGTTTACCTACAATGAGCAGTTCTTC. Its protein product is CASSNPTSGFTYNEQFF.

This chain uses TRBV24-1 with TRBJ2-1; 9 bases align to TRBD2. Looked up from germline, CDR1 is KGHDR and CDR2 is SFDVKD. V shed 5 bases, J shed 9 bases, and the junction held 4 bases outside the gene matches. The CDR3 sequence is 13 residues long. The CDR3 spells CATSAGLAGEQFF. DNA of the CDR3: TGTGCCACCAGTGCGGGACTAGCCGGTGAGCAGTTCTTC.

V usage is TRBV19 and J usage is TRBJ2-3; maybe TRBD2 (6 bases). This CDR3 comprises 16 residues. CDR1 and CDR2 from the germline V gene are LNHDA and SQIVND (reference sequence). V dropped 3 bases and J dropped 3 bases, with 16 bases sitting between them. The CDR3 DNA sequence: TGTGCCAGTAGTATGGCTCCCGGGACTTTGACAGATACGCAGTATTTT. Translated, it gives CASSMAPGTLTDTQYF.

V gene TRBV9 combines with J gene TRBJ1-6, with TRBD1 identical over 8 bases. After removal of 0 bases from V and 7 bases from J, the junction contained 6 bases not matched to a gene. Germline loops: CDR1 SGDLS, CDR2 YYNGEE. The CDR3 totals 16 residues. CDR3 sequence (DNA): TGTGCCAGCAGCGTAGATTATACAGGGGGGAATTCACCCCTCCACTTT. Translated, it gives CASSVDYTGGNSPLHF.

The CDR3 nucleotides are TGTGCCAGCAGCTTCGGACTCCGGGAGCCGAACACTGAAGCTTTCTTT. Protein sequence: CASSFGLREPNTEAFF. This chain uses TRBV11-2 with TRBJ1-1; D not certain. Between the trimmed V and J ends, which lost 3 bases and 1 base, there was a span of 15 bases. CDR1 SGHAT and CDR2 FQNNGV come from the germline V gene. This CDR3 has 16 residues.

As regards this clone: One end of the junction varies from germline; a read error may be responsible. The chain combines TRBV18 with TRBJ1-1, with D perhaps matching TRBD1 (5 bases). Germline lookup yields CDR1 KGHSH and CDR2 LQKENI. CDR3 length equals 17 residues. The CDR3 DNA follows: TGTGCCAGCTCTCCACCAGTGGCAGGGATCATGAACACTGAAGCTTTCTTT. It yields the protein CASSPPVAGIMNTEAFF. Full variable domain (remainder filled in from reference TRBV18 and TRBJ1-1): NAGVMQNPRHLVRRRGQEARLRCSPMKGHSHVYWYRQLPEEGLKFMVYLQKENIIDESGMPKERFSAEFPKEGPSILRIQQVVRGDSAAYFCASSPPVAGIMNTEAFFGQGTRLTVV.

This chain links TRBV28 with TRBJ2-7; tentatively, D is TRBD2 (6 bases). Looked up from germline, CDR1 is MDHEN and CDR2 is SYDVKM. This CDR3 region has 14 residues. Trimming stripped 10 bases from V and 1 base from J, with 17 bases between. CDR3 region: CATIRDFPSYEQYF. Here the CDR3 DNA reads TGTGCCACCATCCGGGACTTTCCTTCCTACGAGCAGTACTTC.

The gene calls are TRBV30 and TRBJ2-5; D ambiguous. This CDR3 spans 11 amino acids. Germline lookup yields CDR1 GTSNPN and CDR2 SVGIG (reference sequence). V lost 2 bases to trimming and J lost 5 bases, with 6 bases between them. CDR3 region: CAWSSPETQYF. CDR3 DNA sequence: TGTGCCTGGAGTTCCCCGGAGACCCAGTACTTC.

The chain joins TRBV28 to TRBJ1-5; maybe TRBD1 (5 bases). V lost 4 bases to trimming and J lost 2 bases, with 18 bases between them. Germline loops: CDR1 MDHEN, CDR2 SYDVKM. The length of the CDR3 is 17 residues. CDR3 residues: CASSSAGRGEGNQPQHF. In nucleotides, the CDR3 is TGTGCCAGCAGTTCGGCTGGCCGAGGGGAGGGCAATCAGCCCCAGCATTTT.

This rearrangement joins TRBV23-1 to TRBJ2-5; 8 bases fit TRBD1. TRBV23-1 is an open reading frame whose function is uncertain. This CDR3 is built from 16 residues. Unmatched junction bases numbered 9, after V lost 2 bases and J lost 4 bases. The CDR3 here is CASSQGRQGAAETQYF. CDR3 nucleotides: TGCGCCAGCAGTCAAGGTCGCCAGGGGGCAGCAGAGACCCAGTACTTC.

The chain couples TRBV28 to TRBJ2-1; D perhaps matches TRBD1 (6 bases). The CDR3 consists of 16 residues. Germline V lookup: CDR1 MDHEN, CDR2 SYDVKM. Trimming shortened V by 5 bases and J by 2 bases, and 16 bases separated the two germline ends. The chain's CDR3 is CASSPPRGIPYNEQFF. In DNA, the CDR3 is TGTGCCAGCAGTCCCCCAAGGGGGATCCCCTACAATGAGCAGTTCTTC.

This chain uses TRBV6-1 with TRBJ2-3, with D possibly TRBD1 on 5 matching bases. With 3 bases removed from V and 6 bases from J, the gap between germline ends came to 7 bases. The CDR3 extends over 12 amino acids. Germline V lookup: CDR1 MNHNS, CDR2 SASEGT. The CDR3 DNA is TGTGCCAGCAGTGATCGACAGGATACGCAGTATTTT. This encodes CASSDRQDTQYF.

The chain links TRBV15 to TRBJ2-1; weak D call: TRBD2 (7 bases). The germline CDR1 and CDR2 sequences are LNHNV and YYDKDF (reference sequence). V was pared by 2 bases and J by 0 bases, with 14 bases between. The CDR3 contains 17 residues. CDR3 amino acids: CATSRFGGTSSYNEQFF. The DNA of the CDR3 is TGTGCCACCAGCAGATTCGGGGGGACAAGCTCCTACAATGAGCAGTTCTTC.

This sequence joins TRBV5-1 and TRBJ1-3; 9 bases are a match to TRBD1. The CDR3 loop spans 15 amino acids. V gave up 4 bases and J gave up 3 bases; unmatched junction bases: 5. Germline-derived CDR1 and CDR2 are SGHRS and YFSETQ. This chain's CDR3 is CASSPTGGDGNTIYF. CDR3 DNA: TGCGCCAGCAGCCCTACAGGGGGCGATGGAAACACCATATATTTT.

The chain links TRBV6-5 to TRBJ2-1; D is undetermined. V was trimmed by 8 bases and J by 9 bases, leaving 23 bases between them. CDR1 MNHEY and CDR2 SVGAGI come from the germline V gene. The CDR3 is 15 amino acids. In DNA form, the CDR3 reads TGTGCCAGCGGCCGCTTTCGGTCGGAGACTGCTGAGCAGTTCTTC. Amino acids: CASGRFRSETAEQFF.

The chain employs TRBV12-3 or TRBV12-4 and TRBJ2-3; TRBD2 matches 7 bases. The trim removed 1 base at V and 6 bases at J, leaving 1 base unmatched. CDR3 length: 13 residues. The CDR3 spells CASSLGDYDTQYF. The CDR3 DNA sequence: TGTGCCAGCAGTTTAGGGGACTACGATACGCAGTATTTT.